Included here is one T cell receptor beta chain sequence, with context. The sample originates from a study of T cell responses to AZD1222 COVID-19 vaccine. Sequenced by immunoSEQ multiplex PCR; TCRdb stores in-frame clones only, minus some. The sample has about 110,000 clones, around 87% seen once; the top ten hold approximately 4.7%. The source material was peripheral blood, sampled on day 0 of AZD1222 vaccination. The sequence derives from an adult in good health.

The chain's CDR3 is CASSLAGDTQETQYF. The CDR3 DNA follows: TGTGCCAGCAGCCTAGCGGGAGATACCCAAGAGACCCAGTACTTC. The V gene is TRBV5-4, the J gene TRBJ2-5; the match to TRBD2 covers 10 bases. CDR3 length: 15 amino acids. The V and J ends lost 4 bases and 1 base, in that order; junction bases with no gene match: 4. Germline CDR1 and CDR2: SGHNT and YYREEE (reference sequence).